One T cell receptor (beta chain) is described in this entry. Antigen: not known. The primer mix had 60 Vbeta and 13 Jbeta primers. The data were produced by immunoSEQ multiplex PCR, yet TCRdb's version contains in-frame clones alone and is incomplete. Of roughly 120,000 clones listed, about 75% are singletons. CDR3 length: 11 residues. Trimming cost V 11 bases and J 1 base, with 6 bases left between them. Germline V CDR1 and CDR2: MGHDK, SYGVNS. This sample is part of a study of cytomegalovirus exposure and HLA in healthy donors. Study results and limitations: On later analysis, the bulk of CMV-associated TCR beta chains appeared to be HLA-restricted. Presence/absence analyses treated sequencing depth as roughly uniform across donors.

Sequencing used PBMCs. This sequence originates from a man between 60 and 75 years old in good health and CMV-seropositive. This sequence joins TRBV25-1 and TRBJ2-4; D is uncertain. CDR3 DNA: TGTGCCTCCGCGGCCAAAAACATTCAGTACTTC. This codes for CASAAKNIQYF.